The TCR beta chain under discussion was sequenced for a study of identical twins. Unique molecular identifiers were present on the cDNA, and a universal primer site came from template switching. TCRdb ran MiXCR on the 5' RACE reads and lists one entry per CDR3 protein. Found here are around 490,000 distinct CDR3 sequences, approximately 20% of them singletons; the top ten hold around 0.5%. This clonotype was picked up a small number of times. The CDR3 contains 15 residues. Per germline, CDR1 SGHRS and CDR2 YFSETQ. V lost 0 bases and J 2 bases, leaving 12 bases between the germline ends. This sample also appeared in a second study, on yellow fever vaccine responses in identical twins. Per that paper: Twins' vaccine T cell responses were reported to seem partly convergent and partly personalized.

The sample comprised CD4+ T cells sorted from blood. The chain employs TRBV5-1 and TRBJ2-7, with D perhaps TRBD2 (5 bases). The TCR was taken from a woman aged 18-30 years in good health. As DNA, the CDR3 is TGCGCCAGCAGCTTGGAGGTTAGCGTCACCTACGAGCAGTACTTC. Its translation: CASSLEVSVTYEQYF.